This T cell receptor (beta chain) was captured by sequencing in a study of CD8 T cells in Susac syndrome. V lost 0 bases and J 0 bases, leaving 8 bases between the germline ends. The germline V gene has CDR1 MGHRA and CDR2 YSYEKL. The CDR3 spans 15 residues. With random hexamers, roughly 0.45 to 1 ug RNA was reverse transcribed. From the immunoSEQ multiplex PCR reads, TCRdb called clonotypes with MiXCR, one entry per CDR3 protein. The sample has around 170,000 distinct CDR3 sequences, approximately 96% seen once; the top ten hold approximately 0.089%. The table lists this clonotype with a count of one. No antigen is known for it. The study, taken as a whole, reports: The CD4+ T cell repertoires, which came from Susac syndrome patients, showed no sign of clonal expansion.

The clonotype comes from a human donor with Susac syndrome. The chain couples TRBV4-1 to TRBJ1-2; D uncertain. Sequences were obtained from CD4+ T cells from PBMCs. The CDR3: CASSQDPGTNYGYTF. In DNA, the CDR3 is TGCGCCAGCAGCCAAGACCCGGGTACTAACTATGGCTACACCTTC.